This TCR beta chain was sequenced in a study of blood T cell repertoires in COVID-19. TCRdb's copy holds only in-frame clones and misses some; the assay was immunoSEQ multiplex PCR. The table has about 400,000 clones, more than 75% seen once; the top ten hold about 0.89%. This clone was seen only a few times. CDR3 length equals 14 residues. Germline V gene data show CDR1 as MNHEY and CDR2 as SVGAGI. Between the trimmed V and J ends, which lost 7 bases and 7 bases, there was a span of 14 bases. Sequenced input: PBMCs or T cells enriched from blood (not recorded which). The TCR comes from a woman in her twenties or thirties with acute COVID-19. The rearrangement uses TRBV6-5 and TRBJ1-6; no definite D call. The CDR3 coding sequence is TGTGCCAGCACCGCGGAATACACCAATTCACCCCTCCACTTT. This sequence encodes CASTAEYTNSPLHF.